Listed below are T cell receptor beta chains from one sample, sequenced in a study of early T cells in non-severe SARS-CoV-2 infection. Each CDR3 protein gets one entry after TCRdb re-called the 5' RACE reads with MiXCR. Of about 88,000 distinct CDR3 sequences in the sample, 15% were seen once. Sequencing used whole blood. The receptors shown here come from an adult who was a healthcare worker with PCR-confirmed SARS-CoV-2 infection or an uninfected control (not recorded which). The CDR3 runs from the conserved cysteine through the conserved F or W. Fields, in order: J gene, D gene, clone size, V gene, CDR3 protein, CDR3 DNA. A D gene is named only where the DNA matches it firmly. Expanded clones get a size class; other rows say once, few or many, or leave the size out.

>TRBJ2-1|NA|few|TRBV28
CASRRSSYNEQFF
TGTGCCAGCAGGCGGTCCTCCTACAATGAGCAGTTCTTC
>TRBJ1-5|TRBD1|few|TRBV27
CASAMTGVAQPQHF
TGTGCCAGCGCGATGACAGGGGTGGCTCAGCCCCAGCATTTT
>TRBJ1-3|TRBD1|few|TRBV5-1
CASSIDRVGNTIYF
TGCGCCAGCAGCATCGACAGGGTTGGAAACACCATATATTTT
>TRBJ2-6|NA|once|TRBV7-9
CASSFAGPTGANVLTF
TGTGCCAGCAGCTTCGCAGGACCGACTGGGGCCAACGTCCTGACTTTC
>TRBJ1-4|NA|NA|TRBV11-2
CASSLIITASDEKLFF
TGTGCCAGCAGCTTGATAATTACAGCGTCAGATGAAAAACTGTTTTTT
>TRBJ2-5|TRBD2|NA|TRBV9
CASGTSGPLYF
TGTGCCAGCGGGACTAGCGGCCCACTATACTTC
>TRBJ2-7|NA|once|TRBV2
CANHRDTSYEQYF
TGTGCTAACCACCGGGACACTTCCTACGAGCAGTACTTC
>TRBJ1-4|NA|few|TRBV28
CASRSAGNEKLFF
TGTGCCAGCAGGTCGGCAGGGAATGAAAAACTGTTTTTT
>TRBJ1-5|NA|NA|TRBV3-1
CASSPPGQAPPQHF
TGTGCCAGCAGCCCTCCCGGTCAGGCACCGCCCCAGCATTTT
>TRBJ2-2|TRBD1|NA|TRBV27
CASRGQPNTGELFF
TGTGCCAGCAGGGGACAGCCCAACACCGGGGAGCTGTTTTTT
>TRBJ2-1|TRBD2|few|TRBV7-2
CASSLTSGSLIEQFF
TGTGCCAGCAGCCTCACTAGCGGGAGTTTGATTGAGCAGTTCTTC
>TRBJ1-4|TRBD1|few|TRBV2
CASSDSDRGRKLFF
TGTGCCAGCAGTGATTCGGACAGGGGGCGAAAACTGTTTTTT
>TRBJ2-5|TRBD2|few|TRBV3-1
CASSQGSGDQETQYF
TGTGCCAGCAGCCAAGGTAGCGGGGACCAAGAGACCCAGTACTTC
>TRBJ2-2|NA|many|TRBV3-1
CASSQPFRTRNTGELFF
TGTGCCAGCAGCCAACCCTTTAGGACGAGGAACACCGGGGAGCTGTTTTTT
>TRBJ1-5|NA|NA|TRBV19
CASSLGFDSPQSPDQPQHF
TGTGCCAGTAGTCTTGGATTTGACAGCCCTCAAAGTCCGGATCAGCCCCAGCATTTT
>TRBJ2-7|TRBD1|NA|TRBV4-3
CASSQGRDRISYEQYF
TGCGCCAGCAGCCAAGGTCGGGACAGGATCTCCTACGAGCAGTACTTC
>TRBJ2-1|NA|NA|TRBV7-9
CASSSLTGINEQFF
TGTGCCAGCAGCTCTTTGACAGGTATCAATGAGCAGTTCTTC